This passage covers 10 T cell receptor beta chains from one sample sequenced in a study of blood T cell repertoires in COVID-19. The method was immunoSEQ multiplex PCR; TCRdb's version includes in-frame clones alone and lacks a portion of them. Counted here are 55,000 to 80,000 clones, about 86% occurring once; the ten biggest clones make up around 12%. The sample was peripheral blood. These receptors originate from a human donor in a cohort sampled during active COVID-19.

The chain combines TRBV5-1 with TRBJ2-1, with D possibly TRBD1 on 8 matching bases. The germline V gene has CDR1 SGHRS and CDR2 YFSETQ. The CDR3 spans 15 residues. Trimming left V 4 bases short and J 4 bases short, with 15 bases between. CDR3 in DNA: TGCGCCAGCAGCGCGACAGGGGAGGGTTACAATGAGCAGTTCTTC. Amino acid sequence: CASSATGEGYNEQFF.

The chain links TRBV10-3 to TRBJ2-1; TRBD1 aligns across 9 bases. V lost 4 bases, J lost 7 bases, and 8 bases stayed unmatched. CDR3 length equals 15 residues. Germline CDR1 and CDR2: ENHRY and SYGVKD. The CDR3 region is CAISANTGGMNEQFF. The CDR3 nucleotides are TGTGCCATCAGTGCTAATACAGGGGGCATGAATGAGCAGTTCTTC.

The J gene is TRBJ2-2, the V gene TRBV10-3; 9 bases match TRBD1. The germline gives CDR1 ENHRY, CDR2 SYGVKD. CDR3 length: 16 residues. The trim removed 6 bases at V and 4 bases at J, leaving 9 bases unmatched. This CDR3 is CAIRRDRDQTTGELFF. CDR3 DNA: TGTGCCATCAGAAGGGACAGGGATCAAACCACCGGGGAGCTGTTTTTT.

Turning to this clone: A junction end diverges from the germline sequence, so it may reflect a read error. The V gene is TRBV29-1, the J gene TRBJ2-2; TRBD1 agrees at 10 bases. Germline CDR1 reads SQVTM; CDR2 reads ANQGSEA. This CDR3 is 15 amino acids long. CDR3 loop: CSVDGTGAMVQGAVF. DNA for the CDR3: TGCAGCGTTGATGGGACAGGGGCTATGGTTCAGGGAGCTGTTTTT.

This clone was detected once. The CDR3 bases are TGTGCCAGCAGCTCAACGCGCACCGGGGAGCTGTTTTTT. Amino acids: CASSSTRTGELFF. The chain employs TRBV7-2 and TRBJ2-2; no clear D gene. This CDR3 is built from 13 residues. Germline values: CDR1 SGHTA, CDR2 FQGNSA. The V end lost 4 bases, the J end lost 4 bases, and 7 bases lay between the germline ends.

The CDR3 region has the DNA TGTGCCAGCAGCTCCAAGCGGGGGGGCCCCTACGAGCAGTACTTC. Translated: CASSSKRGGPYEQYF. V usage is TRBV7-2 and J usage is TRBJ2-7, with TRBD2 matching 10 bases. The CDR3 contains 15 residues. V shed 4 bases, J shed 2 bases, and the junction held 5 bases outside the gene matches. The germline CDR1 and CDR2 sequences are SGHTA and FQGNSA.

This clone occurred a few times. The gene calls are TRBV4-2 and TRBJ1-5; no reliable D call. The germline gives CDR1 LGHNA, CDR2 YNFKEQ. CDR3 length: 15 residues. Trimming removed 2 bases from V and 6 bases from J, with 14 bases in between. CDR3 sequence: CASSQKWLEGQPQHF. Written as DNA, the CDR3 is TGTGCCAGCAGCCAAAAGTGGCTCGAGGGTCAGCCCCAGCATTTT.

CDR3 region: CATRVNEKLFF. CDR3 coding DNA: TGTGCCACCAGGGTTAATGAAAAACTGTTTTTT. The rearrangement links TRBV19 to TRBJ1-4, with D possibly matching TRBD1 (5 bases). Trimming cost V 10 bases and J 4 bases, with 7 bases left between them. CDR1 is LNHDA, CDR2 SQIVND, per germline (reference sequence). CDR3 length: 11 amino acids. Complete variable domain (other parts from reference TRBV19 and TRBJ1-4): DGGITQSPKYLFRKEGQNVTLSCEQNLNHDAMYWYRQDPGQGLRLIYYSQIVNDFQKGDIAEGYSVSREKKESFPLTVTSAQKNPTAFYLCATRVNEKLFFGSGTQLSVL.

The CDR3 loop is CASSLDGQWTGELFF. CDR3 DNA: TGTGCCAGCAGCTTAGATGGGCAGTGGACCGGGGAGCTGTTTTTT. The chain uses TRBV11-2 and TRBJ2-2, with D unresolved. Germline V gene data show CDR1 as SGHAT and CDR2 as FQNNGV. The ends were cut back, 0 bases at V and 5 bases at J, with 10 bases in the middle. There are 15 residues in the CDR3.

This clone was recorded once. The chain has TRBV10-3 and TRBJ2-2, with TRBD1 matching over 7 bases. The CDR3 is 13 residues long. The germline CDR1 and CDR2 sequences are ENHRY and SYGVKD. V was clipped by 9 bases and J by 1 base; unmatched bases: 2. Here the CDR3 reads CAIRQGNTGELFF. The CDR3 DNA is TGTGCCATTAGACAGGGGAACACCGGGGAGCTGTTTTTT.